The rows below give T cell receptor beta chains drawn from one sample of a study of Tregs in tolerant kidney transplant recipients. Using immunoSEQ multiplex PCR, the repertoire was profiled, and TCRdb retains in-frame clones only, with some absent. The data show about 90,000 clones, 80% to 95% seen once. The specimen was CD4+ T cells from blood (PBMCs), collected 12 months after the transplant. The receptors here all came from a human patient who received a combined kidney and bone marrow transplant. Some T cells may have originated in the graft donor. Each CDR3 is given with its conserved first and last residue. A D gene is named only where the DNA matches it firmly. Clone size appears in some rows only: once, few, many, or a class for an expanded clone.

clone size: NA; V gene: TRBV5-1; D gene: TRBD2; J gene: TRBJ2-1; CDR3 DNA: TGCGCCAGCAGCTTGGTGGGACTAGCGGGGGGCCGCTCCTACAATGAGCAGTTCTTC; CDR3 protein: CASSLVGLAGGRSYNEQFF
clone size: NA; V gene: TRBV5-1; D gene: TRBD1; J gene: TRBJ2-7; CDR3 DNA: TGCGCCAGCAGACCCGGGACAGGGTCCTACGAGCAGTACTTC; CDR3 protein: CASRPGTGSYEQYF
clone size: NA; V gene: TRBV6-1; D gene: TRBD1; J gene: TRBJ1-2; CDR3 DNA: TGTGCCAGCAGTGAACGTGCCACAGGGGGCTTTGGCTACACCTTC; CDR3 protein: CASSERATGGFGYTF
clone size: once; V gene: TRBV7-2; D gene: TRBD2; J gene: TRBJ2-7; CDR3 DNA: TGTGCCAGCAGCTTAGCGCTTTCGACAGCGGGGGAGCAGTACTTC; CDR3 protein: CASSLALSTAGEQYF
clone size: NA; V gene: TRBV9; D gene: NA; J gene: TRBJ2-5; CDR3 DNA: TGTGCCAGCAGCGTGGGGGGAACAGAGACCCAGTACTTC; CDR3 protein: CASSVGGTETQYF
clone size: NA; V gene: TRBV5-1; D gene: TRBD2; J gene: TRBJ2-1; CDR3 DNA: TGCGCCAGCAGCGGGACTAGTTTTTCCTACAATGAGCAGTTCTTC; CDR3 protein: CASSGTSFSYNEQFF
clone size: NA; V gene: TRBV4-1; D gene: TRBD2; J gene: TRBJ2-2; CDR3 DNA: TGCGCCAGCAGCCAAGGGCTAGCGGGGTCACGGGGGGAGCTGTTTTTT; CDR3 protein: CASSQGLAGSRGELFF
clone size: once; V gene: TRBV27; D gene: NA; J gene: TRBJ2-3; CDR3 DNA: TGTGCCAGCAGCTTTAGCACAGATACGCAGTATTTT; CDR3 protein: CASSFSTDTQYF
clone size: once; V gene: TRBV9; D gene: TRBD1; J gene: TRBJ2-3; CDR3 DNA: TGTGCCAGCAGCCTGGGACAGGGGGTTAGCACAGATACGCAGTATTTT; CDR3 protein: CASSLGQGVSTDTQYF
clone size: NA; V gene: TRBV28; D gene: TRBD2; J gene: TRBJ2-7; CDR3 DNA: TGTGCCAGCAGACCTCCGACTAGCGGGAGGGCCCTCAGTGGCTACGAGCAGTACTTC; CDR3 protein: CASRPPTSGRALSGYEQYF